A single sample gave rise to the 10 T cell receptor beta chains below, sequenced in a study of T cell repertoires in cytomegalovirus infection (dated by TCRdb to about 2019). TCRdb shows the sequencer as Illumina HiSeq 1500. Starting from the raw public reads, TCRdb applied fastp trimming at Q25, assembled clones with MiXCR and retained in-frame beta chains. CDR3 protein sequences are deduplicated, and each keeps its most common genes and DNA. This sample gives almost 500,000 distinct CDR3 sequences in total; over 9% of them show up just once. Together, the top ten hold roughly 10% of the sample. Sequenced sample: PBMCs. These receptors originate from a human donor in good health (CMV status not recorded). Some clones in this sample may be carry-over from other donors' samples.

The rearrangement joins TRBV20-1 to TRBJ2-5; TRBD2 aligns across 10 bases. Germline CDR1 and CDR2: DFQATT and SNEGSKA (reference sequence). This CDR3 region has 16 residues. With 0 bases clipped from V and 2 bases from J, the junction kept 6 bases outside the gene matches. DNA of the CDR3: TGCAGTGCTAGAGATGGAGTAGCGGGGGGACAAGAGACCCAGTACTTC. It is translated as CSARDGVAGGQETQYF.

This clonotype was detected once. The genes are TRBV7-2 and TRBJ2-1; D is unclear. Germline V CDR1 and CDR2: SGHTA, FQGNSA. This CDR3 is built from 13 residues. Trimming left V 5 bases short and J 6 bases short, with 11 bases between. This chain's CDR3 is CASSPTNGNEQFF. The CDR3 bases are TGTGCCAGCAGCCCAACTAACGGCAATGAGCAGTTCTTC.

This chain links TRBV18 with TRBJ2-2, with 8 bases aligning to TRBD1. The CDR3 loop spans 18 amino acids. In germline, CDR1 is KGHSH, CDR2 LQKENI. The trim removed 1 base at V and 3 bases at J, leaving 10 bases unmatched. Here the CDR3 reads CASSPLNRQGADTGELFF. The CDR3 DNA reads TGTGCCAGCTCACCACTTAATCGCCAGGGGGCCGACACCGGGGAGCTGTTTTTT.

This clonotype was picked up many times. The rearrangement joins TRBV5-4 to TRBJ1-1, with D maybe TRBD1 (5 bases). The CDR3 consists of 12 residues. The V gene's germline CDR1 is SGHNT and CDR2 YYREEE (reference sequence). With 4 bases removed from V and 6 bases from J, the gap between germline ends came to 10 bases. The CDR3, as DNA: TGTGCCAGCAGCCCCCAGGGTTCTGAAGCTTTCTTT. As protein: CASSPQGSEAFF. Full variable domain (rest looked up from reference TRBV5-4 and TRBJ1-1): ETGVTQSPTHLIKTRGQQVTLRCSSQSGHNTVSWYQQALGQGPQFIFQYYREEENGRGNFPPRFSGLQFPNYSSELNVNALELDDSALYLCASSPQGSEAFFGQGTRLTVV.

This clonotype was seen repeatedly, ten times or more. The chain recombines TRBV7-9 with TRBJ2-7; TRBD2 aligns across 9 bases. V lost 4 bases to trimming and J lost 2 bases; unmatched junction nucleotides: 12. The germline gives CDR1 SEHNR, CDR2 FQNEAQ (reference sequence). This CDR3 region has 17 residues. The CDR3 region is CASSSPLSGSGTYEQYF. For the CDR3, the DNA is TGTGCCAGCAGCTCGCCCCTTAGCGGGAGTGGGACCTACGAGCAGTACTTC.

The chain's CDR3 is CASRRQGREKLFF. The CDR3 DNA reads as TGCGCCAGCAGACGGCAGGGTAGAGAAAAACTGTTTTTT. The chain uses TRBV5-1 and TRBJ1-4; the D gene is possibly TRBD1 (5 bases). Germline CDR1 SGHRS, CDR2 YFSETQ. V lost 5 bases and J lost 8, with 13 bases in between. This CDR3 has 13 amino acids.

This clonotype was detected a few times. The chain uses TRBV5-1 and TRBJ1-1; a possible D gene is TRBD1 (5 bases). CDR3 length: 15 amino acids. Germline V lookup: CDR1 SGHRS, CDR2 YFSETQ. Trimming took 1 base from V and 1 from J, leaving 11 bases between them. The chain's CDR3 is CASSLTGAKNTEAFF. DNA for the CDR3: TGCGCCAGCAGCTTGACCGGGGCCAAGAACACTGAAGCTTTCTTT.

This clonotype was observed at least ten times. An end of the junction differs from the germline gene, which may be a read error. The V gene is TRBV7-3, the J gene TRBJ2-4, with 8 bases fitting TRBD2. Per the germline V gene, CDR1 is SGHTA and CDR2 is FQGTGA. CDR3 length: 16 residues. The CDR3 sequence: CASSITEAGDKNIQYF. The CDR3 region has the DNA TGTGCCAGCAGCATAACGGAAGCGGGGGACAAAAACATTCAGTACTTC. Full variable domain (missing parts from reference TRBV7-3 and TRBJ2-4): GAGVSQTPSNKVTEKGKYVELRCDPISGHTALYWYRQSLGQGPEFLIYFQGTGAADDSGLPNDRFFAVRPEGSVSTLKIQRTERGDSAVYLCASSITEAGDKNIQYFGAGTRLSVL.

This clonotype occurred many times. The CDR3 sequence: CASSLVQQGTEAFF. CDR3 nucleotide sequence: TGTGCCAGCAGCCTAGTACAACAGGGCACTGAAGCTTTCTTT. V usage is TRBV7-2 and J usage is TRBJ1-1, with D tentatively TRBD1 (6 bases). The V gene's germline CDR1 is SGHTA and CDR2 FQGNSA. V gave up 5 bases and J gave up 4 bases, with 14 bases separating them. The length of the CDR3 is 14 residues.

This clonotype was recorded many times. The chain employs TRBV20-1 and TRBJ2-1; 10 nucleotides agree with TRBD1. The CDR3 covers 15 residues. Germline loops: CDR1 DFQATT, CDR2 SNEGSKA (reference sequence). The V segment lost 6 bases and the J segment 7 bases; nucleotides outside the gene matches: 12. Here the CDR3 reads CSAPIAGQGLNEQFF. The CDR3, as DNA: TGCAGTGCCCCCATCGCGGGACAGGGGCTGAATGAGCAGTTCTTC.